Below are 21 T cell receptor beta chains sequenced from a single sample in a study. TCRdb analysed the RT-PCR reads with MiXCR anew, one entry per CDR3 protein. The sample consists of about 680,000 distinct CDR3 sequences, approximately 14% of them appearing once. Sequenced input: memory CD4+ T cells from blood. These receptors were collected from a female donor in good health, serving as a healthy control.

The J gene is TRBJ2-7, the V gene TRBV20-1; 9 bases match TRBD1. The CDR3 runs 14 residues. V shed 4 bases and J 3 bases; nucleotides not matched to a gene: 7. The germline gives CDR1 DFQATT, CDR2 SNEGSKA (reference sequence). This CDR3 is CSATRGQGLYEQYF. In DNA form, the CDR3 reads TGCAGTGCTACCAGGGGACAGGGACTCTACGAGCAGTACTTC.

In this sample, this clonotype turned up many times. The chain carries TRBV5-1 and TRBJ2-1; 8 bases are shared with TRBD1. Per germline, CDR1 SGHRS and CDR2 YFSETQ. This CDR3 has 15 residues. V lost 2 bases to trimming and J lost 5 bases; unmatched junction nucleotides: 6. The CDR3 sequence: CASSFGTGRNNEQFF. CDR3 DNA sequence: TGCGCCAGCAGCTTCGGGACAGGCCGTAACAATGAGCAGTTCTTC.

This clonotype was counted only a few times. V usage is TRBV9 and J usage is TRBJ2-1; D might be TRBD1 (6 bases). The V gene's germline CDR1 is SGDLS and CDR2 YYNGEE. Trimming took 0 bases from V and 4 from J, leaving 17 bases between them. The CDR3 is 17 residues long. The CDR3 loop is CASSVATRGWVYNEQFF. CDR3 DNA sequence: TGTGCCAGCAGCGTAGCTACGAGGGGGTGGGTGTACAATGAGCAGTTCTTC.

J is TRBJ1-5 and V is TRBV20-1; D possibly corresponds to TRBD1 (5 bases). CDR1 and CDR2 (germline): DFQATT, SNEGSKA (reference sequence). V was cut by 7 bases and J by 5 bases, with 12 bases left in between. This CDR3 is 12 amino acids long. The CDR3 loop is CSVTGGDQPQHF. The CDR3 DNA follows: TGCAGTGTCACAGGAGGGGATCAGCCCCAGCATTTT.

The genes are TRBV5-1 and TRBJ2-3; TRBD1 is a possible D gene (6 bases). The CDR3 runs 15 residues. V was pared by 2 bases and J by 4 bases, with 14 bases between. The V gene's germline CDR1 is SGHRS and CDR2 YFSETQ. CDR3 DNA: TGCGCCAGCAGCTTTACCCCAGGGGCTTCAGATACGCAGTATTTT. The encoded protein is CASSFTPGASDTQYF. The full variable domain, its missing parts supplied by reference TRBV5-1 and TRBJ2-3, is KAGVTQTPRYLIKTRGQQVTLSCSPISGHRSVSWYQQTPGQGLQFLFEYFSETQRNKGNFPGRFSGRQFSNSRSEMNVSTLELGDSALYLCASSFTPGASDTQYFGPGTRLTVL.

The gene calls are TRBV9 and TRBJ1-1, with D possibly matching TRBD1 (5 bases). There are 14 residues in the CDR3. The germline V gene encodes CDR1 SGDLS and CDR2 YYNGEE. V was trimmed by 4 bases and J by 10 bases, leaving 20 bases between them. CDR3 coding DNA: TGTGCCAGCAGCCCCCGAAGCACAGGAGAGGGAGCTTTCTTT. This sequence encodes CASSPRSTGEGAFF. Full variable domain (outside the CDR3, taken from reference TRBV9 and TRBJ1-1): DSGVTQTPKHLITATGQRVTLRCSPRSGDLSVYWYQQSLDQGLQFLIQYYNGEERAKGNILERFSAQQFPDLHSELNLSSLELGDSALYFCASSPRSTGEGAFFGQGTRLTVV.

This clonotype has just a few counts. The rearrangement links TRBV29-1 to TRBJ2-7; unclear D gene. CDR3 size: 12 residues. The germline V gene has CDR1 SQVTM and CDR2 ANQGSEA. V shed 6 bases and J shed 3 bases, with 12 bases lying between them. CDR3: CSVVLSGYEQYF. CDR3 DNA sequence: TGCAGCGTCGTCCTATCGGGCTACGAGCAGTACTTC.

The chain uses TRBV11-2 and TRBJ2-7; D is perhaps TRBD2 (6 bases). The CDR3 is made up of 14 amino acids. The germline V and J ends were trimmed by 8 bases and 7 bases, with 21 bases remaining between them. CDR1 SGHAT and CDR2 FQNNGV come from the germline V gene. The CDR3 loop is CASRVRGGLVEQYF. CDR3 DNA sequence: TGTGCCAGCCGCGTGAGGGGAGGCTTAGTTGAGCAGTACTTC.

This clonotype showed up many times. This chain connects TRBV7-2 to TRBJ2-3; 14 bases align to TRBD2. The V segment lost 5 bases and the J segment 4 bases; nucleotides outside the gene matches: 8. The germline gives CDR1 SGHTA, CDR2 FQGNSA. The CDR3 is 17 residues long. The CDR3 sequence: CASSHTGLAGEADTQYF. CDR3 DNA: TGTGCCAGCAGCCATACGGGACTAGCGGGAGAGGCAGATACGCAGTATTTT.

The rearrangement joins TRBV6-6 to TRBJ1-2; no clear D. CDR1 and CDR2 (germline): MNHNY, SVGAGI (reference sequence). Trimming took 2 bases from V and 4 from J, leaving 14 bases between them. The CDR3 length is 15 residues. CDR3: CASSYPSPEGYGYTF. The CDR3 region has the DNA TGTGCCAGCAGTTACCCCTCCCCCGAGGGCTATGGCTACACCTTC.

This clonotype was detected a few times. This chain joins TRBV28 and TRBJ2-4; 8 nucleotides line up with TRBD1. The CDR3 covers 15 residues. The junction had 8 bases not matched to a gene; V was cut back by 8 bases and J by 2 bases. The V gene's germline CDR1 is MDHEN and CDR2 SYDVKM. Written as DNA, the CDR3 is TGTGCCAGCGCTAAGACAGGGGCCTCCAAAAACATTCAGTACTTC. This translates into CASAKTGASKNIQYF.

This clonotype turned up a few times. The V call is TRBV7-2, the J call TRBJ2-3, with 7 bases identical to TRBD2. This CDR3 spans 16 amino acids. V shed 2 bases and J 2 bases; nucleotides not matched to a gene: 7. Germline V gene sequence: CDR1 SGHTA, CDR2 FQGNSA. CDR3 sequence: CASSLFGSGFTDTQYF. Written as DNA, the CDR3 is TGTGCCAGCAGCTTATTTGGTAGCGGGTTCACAGATACGCAGTATTTT.

Only a few counts were recorded for this clonotype. The chain carries TRBV27 and TRBJ1-2; 7 nucleotides align to TRBD1. CDR3 size: 17 residues. The J segment lost 6 bases and the V segment lost 4 bases, leaving 17 bases of the junction unmatched. Germline V CDR1 and CDR2: MNHEY, SMNVEV (reference sequence). CDR3 DNA: TGTGCCAGCAGTTCCCCCTCGAGTAATAGGGGGCTTGATGGCTACACCTTC. Encoded protein: CASSSPSSNRGLDGYTF.

The chain recombines TRBV20-1 with TRBJ2-7, with 8 bases matching TRBD1. The trim removed 3 bases at V and 0 bases at J, leaving 7 bases unmatched. The CDR3 is 15 amino acids. The germline V gene has CDR1 DFQATT and CDR2 SNEGSKA (reference sequence). In nucleotides, the CDR3 is TGCAGTGCTAGGGGGACCGGGACAGGCTCCTACGAGCAGTACTTC. Protein: CSARGTGTGSYEQYF.

Points on this clonotype: Since a much larger clone is just one base distant, this may be a read error. V and J are TRBV20-1 and TRBJ1-2; D may be TRBD1 (5 bases). This CDR3 comprises 13 residues. Germline values: CDR1 DFQATT, CDR2 SNEGSKA (reference sequence). The CDR3 DNA sequence: TGCAGTGTTGATTCCCCAGGGTTCTATGGCTACGCCTTC. It specifies CSVDSPGFYGYAF.

At least ten counts were recorded for this clonotype. The chain is built from TRBV10-3 and TRBJ2-1, with 8 positions matching TRBD1. The V and J ends lost 5 bases and 5 bases, in that order; junction bases with no gene match: 2. The CDR3 is 13 residues long. Germline V gene sequence: CDR1 ENHRY, CDR2 SYGVKD. Written as DNA, the CDR3 is TGTGCCATCAGTTTGACAGGGGACAATGAGCAGTTCTTC. It specifies CAISLTGDNEQFF.

This clonotype was found a few times. The J gene is TRBJ2-3, the V gene TRBV10-3; no clear D gene. Trimming took 4 bases from V and 6 from J, leaving 5 bases between them. This CDR3 is 11 amino acids long. Germline V gene sequence: CDR1 ENHRY, CDR2 SYGVKD. CDR3: CAISVGDTQYF. In nucleotides, the CDR3 is TGTGCCATCAGTGTAGGGGATACGCAGTATTTT.

This chain joins TRBV19 and TRBJ2-7; tentative D call: TRBD2 (5 bases). Trimming took off 3 bases at V and 4 bases at J, with 10 bases between the two ends. Germline CDR1 LNHDA, CDR2 SQIVND (reference sequence). The CDR3 runs to 13 residues. The CDR3 region is CASSIGEWYEQYF. The CDR3 DNA reads as TGTGCCAGTAGTATCGGGGAGTGGTACGAGCAGTACTTC. The full variable domain, completed using reference TRBV19 and TRBJ2-7, is DGGITQSPKYLFRKEGQNVTLSCEQNLNHDAMYWYRQDPGQGLRLIYYSQIVNDFQKGDIAEGYSVSREKKESFPLTVTSAQKNPTAFYLCASSIGEWYEQYFGPGTRLTVT.

The CDR3: CASSLVHKSTDTQYF. CDR3 nucleotides: TGCGCCAGCAGCTTGGTACACAAAAGCACAGATACGCAGTATTTT. The V call is TRBV5-1, the J call TRBJ2-3; no reliable D call. The CDR3 length is 15 residues. CDR1 and CDR2 (germline): SGHRS, YFSETQ. V dropped 0 bases and J dropped 0 bases, with 8 bases sitting between them.

This clonotype appeared a few times. V and J are TRBV20-1 and TRBJ1-5, with D maybe TRBD1 (6 bases). Germline CDR1 is DFQATT and CDR2 is SNEGSKA (reference sequence). This CDR3 region has 13 residues. V was cut by 5 bases and J by 1 base, with 9 bases left in between. In nucleotides, the CDR3 is TGCAGTGCTCTCGGGGGCAGCAATCAGCCCCAGCATTTT. Its translation: CSALGGSNQPQHF.

The chain combines TRBV28 with TRBJ2-1; 10 nucleotides line up with TRBD1. The V gene end was trimmed by 6 bases and the J gene end by 5 bases; junction bases not matched to a gene: 13. This CDR3 comprises 17 residues. CDR1 and CDR2 (germline): MDHEN, SYDVKM. The DNA for the CDR3 is TGTGCCAGCAGCGGCTCGCCCGGGACAGGGGTCGACAATGAGCAGTTCTTC. Amino acid sequence: CASSGSPGTGVDNEQFF. Combining the CDR3 with reference TRBV28 and TRBJ2-1 gives the whole variable domain DVKVTQSSRYLVKRTGEKVFLECVQDMDHENMFWYRQDPGLGLRLIYFSYDVKMKEKGDIPEGYSVSREKKERFSLILESASTNQTSMYLCASSGSPGTGVDNEQFFGPGTRLTVL.